The present T cell receptor beta chain was sequenced within a study of Ad26.COV2.S vaccination and SARS-CoV-2 variants. Study outcomes and limitations: Recipients of vaccine and of placebo showed similar breadth of their non-spike TCR repertoires.

Notes on this clone: Its antigen is not known.

Germline CDR1 MNHEY, CDR2 SVGEGT. The CDR3 covers 12 residues. The V end lost 0 bases, the J end lost 4 bases, and 1 base lay between the germline ends. Generated by immunoSEQ multiplex PCR, the TCRdb table keeps only in-frame clones and is missing some. The table lists about 350,000 clones, 88% of them singletons. As to treatment: approximately 18 received Ad26.COV2.S at low or high dose, single or two shots; 5 received placebo; per-sample allocation not given. Material that was analyzed had been drawn on day 63 after the first vaccine or placebo injection. Within Boston, the person who donated was an adult of 18-55 years. This vaccine is an Ad26 vector that expresses the Wuhan-strain SARS-CoV-2 spike.

This TCR was recovered from a person between 18 and 59 years old who received the Ad26.COV2.S COVID-19 vaccine or a placebo. This rearrangement joins TRBV6-2 or TRBV6-3 to TRBJ2-4; D remains unclear. The material was peripheral blood, obtained in a trial of Ad26.COV2.S vaccine versus placebo. CDR3 coding DNA: TGTGCCAGCAGTTACTCGAAAAACATTCAGTACTTC. This codes for CASSYSKNIQYF.